The clone carrying this T cell receptor beta chain was seen a single time. The entry originates in a study of blood T cells in healthy people across ages. PCR was performed a second time for about 7 to 12 cycles using a sample-barcoded 5' primer and a J-beta primer mix. TCRdb redid the calling of the 5' RACE reads with MiXCR, one entry per CDR3 protein. The sample includes 950,000 to 1,200,000 distinct CDR3 sequences, around two fifths seen only once; the top ten take about an eighth. Per germline, CDR1 MNHNS and CDR2 SASEGT. The CDR3 is made up of 15 amino acids. Trimming took off 5 bases at V and 0 bases at J, with 11 bases between the two ends.

This sequence originates from a man between 18 and 35 years old in good health. The chain carries TRBV6-1 and TRBJ1-5, with D tentatively TRBD1 (5 bases). The sample was blood. In DNA form, the CDR3 reads TGTGCCAGCAGTATATCAGGGTATAGCAATCAGCCCCAGCATTTT. The encoded protein is CASSISGYSNQPQHF.